Below are 5 T cell receptor beta chains sequenced from a single sample in a study of cytomegalovirus exposure and HLA in healthy donors (dated by TCRdb to about 2017). Library generation was performed with the immunoSEQ multiplex PCR assay. TCRdb retrieved this table from immuneACCESS and kept in-frame rearrangements only. Not all clones are present; in checked studies, unresolved V genes account for under half, and no reason is known for the remainder. The sample table records about 150,000 clones; roughly 86% of these occur just once. The top ten clonotypes cover roughly 1.9% of the sample. Sequencing used PBMCs. These receptors were collected from a human donor in good health.

A word on this clone: At one end the junction does not follow the germline gene, possibly because of a read error. The chain employs TRBV7-2 and TRBJ1-5; TRBD1 might be the D (6 bases). The CDR3 has 16 residues. Germline V CDR1 and CDR2: SGHTA, FQGNSA. CDR3 DNA: TGTGCCAGCAGTTTAGGCGACAGGCGCAGCAATCAGCCCCAGCATTTT. Its protein product is CASSLGDRRSNQPQHF.

The V gene is TRBV7-8, the J gene TRBJ2-2; TRBD2 aligns across 8 bases. Looked up from germline, CDR1 is SGHVS and CDR2 is FQNEAQ. The CDR3 loop spans 15 amino acids. V shed 1 base and J 5 bases; nucleotides not matched to a gene: 3. CDR3 loop: CASSLGGGGTGELFF. CDR3 DNA: TGTGCCAGCAGCTTAGGGGGCGGGGGGACCGGGGAGCTGTTTTTT.

This CDR3 is CASRTGERSEAFF. The CDR3, as DNA: TGTGCCAGCAGGACAGGGGAAAGGTCTGAAGCTTTCTTT. The rearrangement links TRBV6-1 to TRBJ1-1; TRBD1 agrees at 8 bases. The CDR3 covers 13 residues. CDR1 and CDR2 from the germline V gene are MNHNS and SASEGT. After removal of 6 bases from V and 6 bases from J, the junction contained 6 bases not matched to a gene.

The gene calls are TRBV10-3 and TRBJ1-5; unclear D gene. Germline CDR1 and CDR2: ENHRY and SYGVKD. The V end was cut by 6 bases, the J end by 3 bases, with 12 bases between. The CDR3 runs to 14 residues. CDR3 DNA sequence: TGTGCCATCAGGGCTGACAAGAACAATCAGCCCCAGCATTTT. This encodes CAIRADKNNQPQHF.

The table lists this clone with a count of one. The V gene is TRBV29-1, the J gene TRBJ2-7, with TRBD1 identical over 9 bases. V shed 6 bases and J 1 base; nucleotides not matched to a gene: 7. This CDR3 spans 14 amino acids. Per germline, CDR1 SQVTM and CDR2 ANQGSEA. The CDR3 nucleotides are TGCAGCGTCGACCAGACAGGGGGGTCCTACGAGCAGTACTTC. Translating gives CSVDQTGGSYEQYF.